This T cell receptor (beta chain) was identified during a study of T cell responses to AZD1222 COVID-19 vaccine. Comment on this clone: Antigen: not known.

The study's findings and limits: White British ancestry dominated among donors, who included more females, and clonal diversity was possibly underestimated. Recipients of AZD1222 seropositive at baseline numbered only 5 to 7.

The CDR3 is made up of 13 amino acids. Germline V gives CDR1 MNHEY, CDR2 SMNVEV (reference sequence). V dropped 9 bases and J dropped 8 bases, with 18 bases sitting between them. The assay was immunoSEQ multiplex PCR, and TCRdb's table has in-frame clones only and misses some. The sample lists some 150,000 clones, 80% to 90% occurring once. Sequencing was performed on peripheral blood, taken on day 0 of AZD1222 vaccination. This receptor was identified in an adult in good health. The chain has TRBV27 and TRBJ2-3; D is perhaps TRBD2 (6 bases). CDR3 nucleotides: TGTGCCAGTACGGGAGCCGGGCTTGGTACGCAGTATTTT. Translated: CASTGAGLGTQYF.